These 14 T cell receptor beta chains were sequenced from one sample in a study of T cells after yellow fever vaccination. TCRdb reanalysed the 5' RACE reads using MiXCR and keeps one entry per CDR3 protein. The sample holds about 500,000 distinct CDR3 sequences; 17% are singletons and the top ten take roughly 17%. The input for sequencing was PBMCs, taken around 5 days after the first yellow fever vaccination. The receptor set was obtained from a man between 18 and 29 years old who received the YFV17D yellow fever vaccine.

There are a few counts of this clonotype. This chain connects TRBV3-1 to TRBJ2-1; a weak D match, TRBD2 (5 bases). With 2 bases removed from V and 2 bases from J, the gap between germline ends came to 10 bases. The CDR3 has 15 amino acids. Germline V gene data show CDR1 as LGHDT and CDR2 as YNNKEL (reference sequence). In DNA, the CDR3 is TGTGCCAGCAGCCAAACCGGGATTACCTACAATGAGCAGTTCTTC. Its protein product is CASSQTGITYNEQFF.

The chain carries TRBV2 and TRBJ2-5; 9 bases are a match to TRBD1. The CDR3 length is 14 residues. Germline CDR1 SNHLY, CDR2 FYNNEI. Unmatched junction bases numbered 4, after V lost 5 bases and J lost 3 bases. DNA of the CDR3: TGTGCCAGCAGTACCGACAGGGGGGAAGAGACCCAGTACTTC. Amino acids: CASSTDRGEETQYF.

This clonotype was recorded a few times. The chain carries TRBV5-1 and TRBJ2-7; D not resolved. The CDR3 sequence is 14 residues long. V was trimmed by 0 bases and J by 2 bases, leaving 9 bases between them. Germline V gives CDR1 SGHRS, CDR2 YFSETQ. CDR3 nucleotides: TGCGCCAGCAGCTTGGGGCAGTACACCTACGAGCAGTACTTC. Amino acid sequence: CASSLGQYTYEQYF.

The genes are TRBV20-1 and TRBJ2-5; D unresolved. The CDR3 spans 13 residues. V lost 7 bases to trimming and J lost 5 bases, with 17 bases between them. Germline V gene data show CDR1 as DFQATT and CDR2 as SNEGSKA (reference sequence). The CDR3 sequence is CSVQGLGLETQYF. DNA of the CDR3: TGCAGTGTGCAAGGTCTTGGGCTGGAGACCCAGTACTTC.

The CDR3 protein is CASSKGWGNEQFF. CDR3 nucleotides: TGTGCCAGCAGCAAAGGGTGGGGCAATGAGCAGTTCTTC. The chain joins TRBV21-1 to TRBJ2-1. TRBV21-1 is a known pseudogene. There are 13 residues in the CDR3.

This clonotype was observed a handful of times. The genes are TRBV4-2 and TRBJ1-4; D is unresolved. V lost 1 base and J 1 base, leaving 7 bases between the germline ends. CDR3 length: 15 residues. Germline CDR1 LGHNA, CDR2 YNFKEQ. This CDR3 is CASSQAGQTNEKLFF. As DNA, the CDR3 is TGTGCCAGCAGCCAAGCCGGGCAAACTAATGAAAAACTGTTTTTT.

CDR3 protein: CASSVDVLGETQYF. In nucleotides, the CDR3 is TGTGCCAGCAGCGTAGATGTGTTAGGGGAGACCCAGTACTTC. The rearrangement links TRBV9 to TRBJ2-5, with unresolved D. CDR1 is SGDLS, CDR2 YYNGEE, per germline. The CDR3 is 14 amino acids. Deletions cut 0 bases from V and 5 bases from J, with 11 bases between.

This clonotype was observed a handful of times. The chain joins TRBV7-8 to TRBJ2-1, with 12 nucleotides matching TRBD2. Looked up from germline, CDR1 is SGHVS and CDR2 is FQNEAQ. This CDR3 region has 16 residues. V was pared by 5 bases and J by 6 bases, with 8 bases of the junction left unmatched. The chain's CDR3 is CASSLVTSGGINEQFF. CDR3 bases: TGTGCCAGCAGCCTGGTCACTAGCGGGGGGATCAATGAGCAGTTCTTC. Based on the CDR3 plus reference TRBV7-8 and TRBJ2-1, the full variable domain is GAGVSQSPRYKVAKRGQDVALRCDPISGHVSLFWYQQALGQGPEFLTYFQNEAQLDKSGLPSDRFFAERPEGSVSTLKIQRTQQEDSAVYLCASSLVTSGGINEQFFGPGTRLTVL.

V usage is TRBV27 and J usage is TRBJ1-1; D gene unclear. From germline, CDR1 is MNHEY and CDR2 SMNVEV (reference sequence). The V end lost 4 bases, the J end lost 5 bases, and 14 bases lay between the germline ends. CDR3 length: 14 residues. The CDR3 DNA sequence: TGTGCCAGCAGTTCCACCCTCGCGGAGACTGAAGCTTTCTTT. Residues: CASSSTLAETEAFF.

This clonotype was picked up a small number of times. The chain carries TRBV18 and TRBJ2-1; 9 nucleotides line up with TRBD1. Germline CDR1 is KGHSH and CDR2 is LQKENI. V dropped 3 bases and J dropped 7; count of bases not matched to a gene: 7. This CDR3 contains 15 residues. CDR3 sequence reads: CASSPWTGDGNEQFF. The CDR3 bases are TGTGCCAGCTCACCCTGGACAGGGGACGGAAATGAGCAGTTCTTC.

This clonotype was recorded a few times. V usage is TRBV7-8 and J usage is TRBJ2-1; D might be TRBD2 (6 bases). The CDR3 sequence is 15 residues long. CDR1 and CDR2 from the germline V gene are SGHVS and FQNEAQ. The V end lost 0 bases, the J end lost 10 bases, and 16 bases lay between the germline ends. The CDR3 loop is CASSLAEGSYSEQFF. CDR3 coding DNA: TGTGCCAGCAGCTTAGCGGAGGGGTCTTACAGCGAGCAGTTCTTC.

The rearrangement joins TRBV20-1 to TRBJ2-1; D might be TRBD2 (5 bases). CDR3 length: 13 amino acids. Deletions cut 5 bases from V and 6 bases from J, with 14 bases between. The V gene's germline CDR1 is DFQATT and CDR2 SNEGSKA (reference sequence). CDR3 DNA sequence: TGCAGTGCTCTAACTAGAGGCACCAATGAGCAGTTCTTC. This codes for CSALTRGTNEQFF.

This clonotype was observed a few times. The chain recombines TRBV29-1 with TRBJ2-2, with 7 bases matching TRBD1. The CDR3 covers 14 residues. The V segment lost 4 bases and the J segment 0 bases; nucleotides outside the gene matches: 2. Germline V lookup: CDR1 SQVTM, CDR2 ANQGSEA. The CDR3 loop is CSVARGPNTGELFF. The CDR3 coding sequence is TGCAGCGTTGCGAGGGGGCCGAACACCGGGGAGCTGTTTTTT.

This chain links TRBV7-2 with TRBJ1-2; D is possibly TRBD1 (5 bases). Germline assignment: CDR1 SGHTA and CDR2 FQGNSA. The CDR3 covers 15 residues. V gave up 1 base and J gave up 1 base, with 10 bases separating them. Here the CDR3 DNA reads TGTGCCAGCAGCTTAGTAGGGGCCCTTAACTATGGCTACACCTTC. Translation: CASSLVGALNYGYTF.